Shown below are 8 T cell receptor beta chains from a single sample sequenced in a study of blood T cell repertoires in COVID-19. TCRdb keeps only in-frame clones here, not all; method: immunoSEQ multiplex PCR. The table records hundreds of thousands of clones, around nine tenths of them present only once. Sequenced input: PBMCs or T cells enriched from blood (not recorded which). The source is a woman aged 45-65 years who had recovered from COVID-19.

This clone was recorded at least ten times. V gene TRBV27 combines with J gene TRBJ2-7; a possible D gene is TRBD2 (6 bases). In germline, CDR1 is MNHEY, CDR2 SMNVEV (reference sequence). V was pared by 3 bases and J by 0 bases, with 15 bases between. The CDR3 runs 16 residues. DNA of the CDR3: TGTGCCAGCAGTTTCTTAGGCGGGGACGGCTCCTACGAGCAGTACTTC. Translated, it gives CASSFLGGDGSYEQYF.

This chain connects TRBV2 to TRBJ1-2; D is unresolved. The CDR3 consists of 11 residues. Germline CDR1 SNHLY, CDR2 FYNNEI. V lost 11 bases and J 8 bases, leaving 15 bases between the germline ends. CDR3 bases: TGTGCCGGAGTGCGAGGGTACGGCTACACCTTC. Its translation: CAGVRGYGYTF.

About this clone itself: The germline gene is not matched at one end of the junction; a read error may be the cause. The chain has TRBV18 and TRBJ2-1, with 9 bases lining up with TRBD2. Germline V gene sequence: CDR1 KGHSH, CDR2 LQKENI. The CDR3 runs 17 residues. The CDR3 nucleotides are TGTGCCAGCTCCCCACGACTAGCGGATATCTCCTACAATGAGCAGTTCTTC. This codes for CASSPRLADISYNEQFF.

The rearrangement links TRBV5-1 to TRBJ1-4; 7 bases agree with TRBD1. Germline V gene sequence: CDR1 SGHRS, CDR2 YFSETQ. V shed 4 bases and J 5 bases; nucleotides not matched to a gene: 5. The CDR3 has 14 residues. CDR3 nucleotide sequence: TGCGCCAGCAGCCCTACAGGGGACAATGAAAAACTGTTTTTT. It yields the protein CASSPTGDNEKLFF.

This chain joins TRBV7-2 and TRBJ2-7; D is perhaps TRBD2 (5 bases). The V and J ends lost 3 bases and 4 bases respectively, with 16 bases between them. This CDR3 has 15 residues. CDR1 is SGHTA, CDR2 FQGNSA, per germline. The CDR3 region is CASSLAGVEGYEQYF. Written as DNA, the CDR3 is TGTGCCAGCAGCTTGGCCGGGGTTGAAGGGTACGAGCAGTACTTC.

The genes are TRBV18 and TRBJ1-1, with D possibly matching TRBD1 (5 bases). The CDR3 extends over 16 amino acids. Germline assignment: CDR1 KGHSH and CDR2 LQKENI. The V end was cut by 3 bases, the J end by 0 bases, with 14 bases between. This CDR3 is CASSPRQLNMNTEAFF. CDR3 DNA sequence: TGTGCCAGCTCACCGAGACAGCTTAACATGAACACTGAAGCTTTCTTT. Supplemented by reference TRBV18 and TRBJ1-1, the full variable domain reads NAGVMQNPRHLVRRRGQEARLRCSPMKGHSHVYWYRQLPEEGLKFMVYLQKENIIDESGMPKERFSAEFPKEGPSILRIQQVVRGDSAAYFCASSPRQLNMNTEAFFGQGTRLTVV.

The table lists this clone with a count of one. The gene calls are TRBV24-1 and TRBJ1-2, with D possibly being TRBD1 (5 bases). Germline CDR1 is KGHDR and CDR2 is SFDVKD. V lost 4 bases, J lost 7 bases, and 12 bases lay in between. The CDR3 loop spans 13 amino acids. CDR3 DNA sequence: TGTGCCACCAGTGACGACGGCGGGACTGGCTACACCTTC. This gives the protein CATSDDGGTGYTF.

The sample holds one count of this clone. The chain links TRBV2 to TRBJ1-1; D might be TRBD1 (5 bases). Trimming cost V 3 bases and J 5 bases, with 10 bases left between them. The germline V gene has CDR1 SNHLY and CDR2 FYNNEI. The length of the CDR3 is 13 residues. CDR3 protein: CASSDRASTEAFF. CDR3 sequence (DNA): TGTGCCAGCAGTGACAGGGCTTCGACTGAAGCTTTCTTT. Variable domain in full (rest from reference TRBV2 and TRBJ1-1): EPEVTQTPSHQVTQMGQEVILRCVPISNHLYFYWYRQILGQKVEFLVSFYNNEISEKSEIFDDQFSVERPDGSNFTLKIRSTKLEDSAMYFCASSDRASTEAFFGQGTRLTVV.